Listed below are T cell receptor beta chains from one sample, sequenced in a study of STAT3 mutations in large granular lymphocyte leukemia. The repertoire was sequenced with immunoSEQ multiplex PCR; TCRdb's copy has only in-frame clones and lacks some. The data hold about 34,000 clones, with around 88% observed a single time. What was sequenced was peripheral blood mononuclear cells. These receptors came from a man aged 60 to 75 with T-cell large granular lymphocyte leukemia. Some clones in this sample may be carry-over from other donors' samples. The CDR3 runs from the conserved cysteine through the conserved F or W. A D gene is named only where the DNA matches it firmly. Clone size is stated in some rows and not others, as once, few, many or a class when expanded.

v_gene: TRBV18; j_gene: TRBJ2-1; d_gene: TRBD2; abundance: NA; CDR3nt: TGTGCCAGCTCACCAGCTAGCGGCTACAATGAGCAGTTCTTC; CDR3aa: CASSPASGYNEQFF
v_gene: TRBV27; j_gene: TRBJ2-7; d_gene: NA; abundance: NA; CDR3nt: TGTGCCAGCAGTTTACTCGGGACTGAAGGCAACGAGCAGTACTTC; CDR3aa: CASSLLGTEGNEQYF
v_gene: TRBV7-2; j_gene: TRBJ2-7; d_gene: NA; abundance: NA; CDR3nt: TGTGCCAGCAGCTTAGACGGCTTCTACGAGCAGTACTTC; CDR3aa: CASSLDGFYEQYF
v_gene: TRBV29-1; j_gene: TRBJ1-2; d_gene: NA; abundance: NA; CDR3nt: TGCAGCGTTGGACAGTTATCTAACTATGGCTACACCTTC; CDR3aa: CSVGQLSNYGYTF
v_gene: TRBV5-1; j_gene: TRBJ2-7; d_gene: NA; abundance: NA; CDR3nt: TGCGCCAGCAAAGGGAATTACGAGCAGTACTTC; CDR3aa: CASKGNYEQYF
v_gene: TRBV29-1; j_gene: TRBJ2-7; d_gene: TRBD1; abundance: NA; CDR3nt: TGCAGCGTTGGGACAGGGGTCTCCGAGCAGTACTTC; CDR3aa: CSVGTGVSEQYF
v_gene: TRBV30; j_gene: TRBJ2-7; d_gene: NA; abundance: NA; CDR3nt: TGTGCCTGGGAGGGGTCCCGTTCCTACGAGCAGTACTTC; CDR3aa: CAWEGSRSYEQYF
v_gene: TRBV7-9; j_gene: TRBJ2-3; d_gene: TRBD2; abundance: NA; CDR3nt: TGTGCCATCGGGGGGGCGGCAGATACGCAGTATTTT; CDR3aa: CAIGGAADTQYF
v_gene: TRBV6-1; j_gene: TRBJ2-1; d_gene: NA; abundance: NA; CDR3nt: TGTGCCAGCAGTGAAGCGTGGCGGACCTCCTACAATGAGCAGTTCTTC; CDR3aa: CASSEAWRTSYNEQFF
v_gene: TRBV5-1; j_gene: TRBJ2-3; d_gene: TRBD1; abundance: NA; CDR3nt: TGCGCCAGCAGCACGGGGACAGACACTAGCACAGATACGCAGTATTTT; CDR3aa: CASSTGTDTSTDTQYF
v_gene: TRBV15; j_gene: TRBJ2-2; d_gene: NA; abundance: NA; CDR3nt: TGTGCCACCAGCAGACTTAATTCCCCGAACACCGGGGAGCTGTTTTTT; CDR3aa: CATSRLNSPNTGELFF
v_gene: TRBV19; j_gene: TRBJ1-1; d_gene: TRBD1; abundance: NA; CDR3nt: TGTGCCAGTAGTATAGATGGGACAGACACTGAAGCTTTCTTT; CDR3aa: CASSIDGTDTEAFF
v_gene: TRBV19; j_gene: TRBJ2-7; d_gene: NA; abundance: NA; CDR3nt: TGTGCCAGTAGTATTAGAGCGGGTCCCACCTACGAGCAGTACTTC; CDR3aa: CASSIRAGPTYEQYF
v_gene: TRBV10-3; j_gene: TRBJ2-5; d_gene: NA; abundance: once; CDR3nt: TGTGCCATCGGTACCGGGGGAGAGACCCAGTACTTC; CDR3aa: CAIGTGGETQYF
v_gene: TRBV25-1; j_gene: TRBJ1-3; d_gene: NA; abundance: once; CDR3nt: TGTGCCAGCAGCGCCCTTACTGGAAACACCATATATTTT; CDR3aa: CASSALTGNTIYF
v_gene: TRBV7-2; j_gene: TRBJ2-6; d_gene: NA; abundance: NA; CDR3nt: TGTGCCAGCAGCTTAGCCGCCGATCCCAACGTCCTGACTTTC; CDR3aa: CASSLAADPNVLTF
v_gene: TRBV6-5; j_gene: TRBJ2-1; d_gene: TRBD1; abundance: once; CDR3nt: TGTGCCAGCAGTAGGGACAGGGCGGCGGTCGATGAGCAGTTCTTC; CDR3aa: CASSRDRAAVDEQFF
v_gene: TRBV7-3; j_gene: TRBJ2-2; d_gene: TRBD1; abundance: NA; CDR3nt: TGTGCCAGCAGCTGGACACCAGGGGGCCCTAACACCGGGGAGCTGTTTTTT; CDR3aa: CASSWTPGGPNTGELFF
v_gene: TRBV9; j_gene: TRBJ2-6; d_gene: NA; abundance: NA; CDR3nt: TGTGCCAGCAGCGGAGGTACTGGGACCGTGGAGTACTCTGGGGCCAACGTCCTGACTTTC; CDR3aa: CASSGGTGTVEYSGANVLTF
v_gene: TRBV27; j_gene: TRBJ2-2; d_gene: NA; abundance: NA; CDR3nt: TGTGCCAGCAGTTTTTGGCAGGCAGGGGCCGGGGAGCTGTTTTTT; CDR3aa: CASSFWQAGAGELFF
v_gene: TRBV27; j_gene: TRBJ2-3; d_gene: NA; abundance: NA; CDR3nt: TGTGCCAGCAGTCCTGGGCCCAGGGGCGACACAGATACGCAGTATTTT; CDR3aa: CASSPGPRGDTDTQYF
v_gene: TRBV7-8; j_gene: TRBJ2-1; d_gene: TRBD2; abundance: once; CDR3nt: TGTGCCAGCAGCGCCCGACTAGCGCTCTCCTACAATGAGCAGTTCTTC; CDR3aa: CASSARLALSYNEQFF
v_gene: TRBV6-5; j_gene: TRBJ2-7; d_gene: TRBD2; abundance: NA; CDR3nt: TGTGCCAGCAGTCCTGGACTAGCGTCCACCTACGAGCAGTACTTC; CDR3aa: CASSPGLASTYEQYF
v_gene: TRBV12-5; j_gene: TRBJ1-2; d_gene: TRBD1; abundance: NA; CDR3nt: TGTGCTAGTGGTCCCCCAGGGGGTGGGCTCTATGGCTACACCTTC; CDR3aa: CASGPPGGGLYGYTF
v_gene: TRBV6-1; j_gene: TRBJ2-7; d_gene: NA; abundance: NA; CDR3nt: TGTGCCATCTCTGCGAGTCAGACCATGTCCTACGAGCAGTACTTC; CDR3aa: CAISASQTMSYEQYF
v_gene: TRBV6-1; j_gene: TRBJ1-2; d_gene: NA; abundance: NA; CDR3nt: TGTGCCAGCAGTGAAGCTGCCGGGGGCCGTGGCTATGGCTACACCTTC; CDR3aa: CASSEAAGGRGYGYTF
v_gene: TRBV6-5; j_gene: TRBJ2-7; d_gene: NA; abundance: NA; CDR3nt: TGTGCCAGCACCCTCGGGCCCACCTACGAGCAGTACTTC; CDR3aa: CASTLGPTYEQYF
v_gene: TRBV27; j_gene: TRBJ2-3; d_gene: NA; abundance: once; CDR3nt: TGTGCCAGCAGTTTGGGGGGTGGGATCGGCACAGATACGCAGTATTTT; CDR3aa: CASSLGGGIGTDTQYF
v_gene: TRBV25-1; j_gene: TRBJ2-1; d_gene: NA; abundance: NA; CDR3nt: TGTGCCAGCACCACGGGGCTGGGGAATGAGCAGTTCTTC; CDR3aa: CASTTGLGNEQFF
v_gene: TRBV18; j_gene: TRBJ1-2; d_gene: TRBD1; abundance: NA; CDR3nt: TGTGCCAGCCTACCGGGACAGGGGGATGGCTACACCTTC; CDR3aa: CASLPGQGDGYTF
v_gene: TRBV27; j_gene: TRBJ2-7; d_gene: TRBD2; abundance: few; CDR3nt: TGTGCCAGCAGTTTATCATGGACTAGTCAGCTCAACTTC; CDR3aa: CASSLSWTSQLNF
v_gene: TRBV2; j_gene: TRBJ2-5; d_gene: NA; abundance: NA; CDR3nt: TGTGCCAGCAGTGAACGGACAGTACAAGAGACCCAGTACTTC; CDR3aa: CASSERTVQETQYF
v_gene: TRBV9; j_gene: TRBJ2-2; d_gene: NA; abundance: NA; CDR3nt: TGTGCCAGCAGCCTAGTAGCCGGGGAGCTGTTTTTT; CDR3aa: CASSLVAGELFF
v_gene: TRBV18; j_gene: TRBJ1-3; d_gene: NA; abundance: NA; CDR3nt: TGTGCCAGCACACTAGGGGGGCCCACTGGAAACACCATATATTTT; CDR3aa: CASTLGGPTGNTIYF
v_gene: TRBV27; j_gene: TRBJ2-2; d_gene: NA; abundance: once; CDR3nt: TGTGCCAGCACCCCCGGGACACGGGGCGGGGAGCTGTTTTTT; CDR3aa: CASTPGTRGGELFF
v_gene: TRBV28; j_gene: TRBJ2-3; d_gene: NA; abundance: once; CDR3nt: TGTGCCAGCACGGTGGGTAGCGGAACAGATACGCAGTATTTT; CDR3aa: CASTVGSGTDTQYF
v_gene: TRBV5-1; j_gene: TRBJ1-6; d_gene: TRBD1; abundance: NA; CDR3nt: TGCGCCAGCAGCTTGGTTTCCCTCCCGACAGGGGATTCACCCCTCCACTTT; CDR3aa: CASSLVSLPTGDSPLHF
v_gene: TRBV5-1; j_gene: TRBJ2-1; d_gene: TRBD2; abundance: few; CDR3nt: TGCGCCAGCAGCTTGCCTCCGGGACTAGCGGGAGGTTATGAGCAGTTCTTC; CDR3aa: CASSLPPGLAGGYEQFF
v_gene: TRBV5-1; j_gene: TRBJ2-3; d_gene: NA; abundance: NA; CDR3nt: TGCGCCAGCAGAGGGGCAGCAGTGGGCACAGATACGCAGTATTTT; CDR3aa: CASRGAAVGTDTQYF